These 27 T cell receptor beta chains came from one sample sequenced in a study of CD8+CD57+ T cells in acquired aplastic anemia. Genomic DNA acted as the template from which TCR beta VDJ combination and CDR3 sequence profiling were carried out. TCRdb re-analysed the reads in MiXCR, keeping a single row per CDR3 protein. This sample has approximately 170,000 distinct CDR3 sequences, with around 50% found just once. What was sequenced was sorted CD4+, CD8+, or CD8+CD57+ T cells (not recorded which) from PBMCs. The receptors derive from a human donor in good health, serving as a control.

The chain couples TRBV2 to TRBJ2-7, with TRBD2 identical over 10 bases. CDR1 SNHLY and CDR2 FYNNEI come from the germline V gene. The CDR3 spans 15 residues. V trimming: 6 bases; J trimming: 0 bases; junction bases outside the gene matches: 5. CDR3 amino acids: CASRPTSGPSYEQYF. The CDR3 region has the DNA TGTGCCAGCAGACCGACTAGCGGGCCCTCCTACGAGCAGTACTTC. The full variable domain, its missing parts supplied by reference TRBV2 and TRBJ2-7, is EPEVTQTPSHQVTQMGQEVILRCVPISNHLYFYWYRQILGQKVEFLVSFYNNEISEKSEIFDDQFSVERPDGSNFTLKIRSTKLEDSAMYFCASRPTSGPSYEQYFGPGTRLTVT.

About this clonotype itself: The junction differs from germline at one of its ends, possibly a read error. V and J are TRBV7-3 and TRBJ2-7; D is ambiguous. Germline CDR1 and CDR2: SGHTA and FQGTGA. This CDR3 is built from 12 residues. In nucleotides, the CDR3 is TGTGCCAGCAGCTTAGAAGTTTACGAGCAGCACTTC. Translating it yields CASSLEVYEQHF.

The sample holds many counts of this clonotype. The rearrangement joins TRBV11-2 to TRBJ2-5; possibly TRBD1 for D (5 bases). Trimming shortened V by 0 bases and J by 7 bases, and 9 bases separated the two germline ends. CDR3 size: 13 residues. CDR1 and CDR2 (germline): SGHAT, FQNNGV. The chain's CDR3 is CASSLEPQGTQYF. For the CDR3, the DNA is TGTGCCAGCAGCTTAGAGCCCCAGGGGACCCAGTACTTC.

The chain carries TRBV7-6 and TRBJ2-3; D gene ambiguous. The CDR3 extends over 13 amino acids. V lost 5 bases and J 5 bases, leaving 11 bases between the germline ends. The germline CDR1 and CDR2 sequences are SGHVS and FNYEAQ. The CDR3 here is CASSADGEDTQYF. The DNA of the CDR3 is TGTGCCAGCAGCGCGGACGGAGAAGATACGCAGTATTTT.

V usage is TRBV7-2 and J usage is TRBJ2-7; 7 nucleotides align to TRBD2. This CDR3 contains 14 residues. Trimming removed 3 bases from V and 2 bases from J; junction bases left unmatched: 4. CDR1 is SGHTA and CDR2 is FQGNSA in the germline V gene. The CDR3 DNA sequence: TGTGCCAGCAGCTTTGCAGCGGGAACCTACGAGCAGTACTTC. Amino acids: CASSFAAGTYEQYF.

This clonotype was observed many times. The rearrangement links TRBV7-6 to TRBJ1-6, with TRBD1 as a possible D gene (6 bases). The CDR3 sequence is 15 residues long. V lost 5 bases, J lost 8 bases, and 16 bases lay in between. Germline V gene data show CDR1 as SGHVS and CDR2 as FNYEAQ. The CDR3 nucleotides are TGTGCCAGCAGCCTGGGACATCAGGCATATTCACCCCTCCACTTT. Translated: CASSLGHQAYSPLHF.

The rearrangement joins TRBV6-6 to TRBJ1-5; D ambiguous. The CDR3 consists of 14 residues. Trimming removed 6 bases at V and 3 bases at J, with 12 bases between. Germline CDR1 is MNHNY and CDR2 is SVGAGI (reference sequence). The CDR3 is CASSRDGDNQPQHF. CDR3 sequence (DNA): TGTGCCAGCAGCAGAGACGGGGACAATCAGCCCCAGCATTTT.

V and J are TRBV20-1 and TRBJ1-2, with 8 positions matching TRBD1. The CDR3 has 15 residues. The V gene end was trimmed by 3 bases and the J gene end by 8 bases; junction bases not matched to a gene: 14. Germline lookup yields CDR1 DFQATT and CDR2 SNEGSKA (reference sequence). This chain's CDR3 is CSASHLIRGRSGYTF. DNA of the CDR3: TGCAGTGCTAGTCACCTTATCAGGGGGCGATCAGGCTACACCTTC.

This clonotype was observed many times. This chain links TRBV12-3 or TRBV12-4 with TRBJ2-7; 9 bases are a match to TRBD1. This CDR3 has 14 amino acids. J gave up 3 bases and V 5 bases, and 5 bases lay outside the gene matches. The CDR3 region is CASSRGQGGYEQYF. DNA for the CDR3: TGTGCCAGCAGTCGGGGACAGGGAGGCTACGAGCAGTACTTC.

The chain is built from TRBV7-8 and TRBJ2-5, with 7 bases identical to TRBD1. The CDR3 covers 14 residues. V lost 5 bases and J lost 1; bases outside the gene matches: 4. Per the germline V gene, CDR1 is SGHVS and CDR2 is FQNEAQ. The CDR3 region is CASSPGGIQETQYF. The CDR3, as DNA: TGTGCCAGCAGCCCAGGGGGAATCCAAGAGACCCAGTACTTC. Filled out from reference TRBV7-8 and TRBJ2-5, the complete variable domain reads GAGVSQSPRYKVAKRGQDVALRCDPISGHVSLFWYQQALGQGPEFLTYFQNEAQLDKSGLPSDRFFAERPEGSVSTLKIQRTQQEDSAVYLCASSPGGIQETQYFGPGTRLLVL.

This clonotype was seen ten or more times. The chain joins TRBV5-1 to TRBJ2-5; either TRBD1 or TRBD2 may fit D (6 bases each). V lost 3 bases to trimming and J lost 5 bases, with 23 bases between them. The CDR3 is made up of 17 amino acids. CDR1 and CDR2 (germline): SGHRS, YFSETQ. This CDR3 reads CASSSLRVGGAWETQYF. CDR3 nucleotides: TGCGCCAGCAGCTCCTTGCGGGTGGGGGGCGCGTGGGAGACCCAGTACTTC.

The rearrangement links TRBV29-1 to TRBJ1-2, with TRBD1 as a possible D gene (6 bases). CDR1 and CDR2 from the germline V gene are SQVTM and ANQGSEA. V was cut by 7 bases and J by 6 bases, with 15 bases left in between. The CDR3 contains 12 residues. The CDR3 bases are TGCAGCGCACGGACAGAGAAGGATGGCTACACCTTC. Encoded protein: CSARTEKDGYTF.

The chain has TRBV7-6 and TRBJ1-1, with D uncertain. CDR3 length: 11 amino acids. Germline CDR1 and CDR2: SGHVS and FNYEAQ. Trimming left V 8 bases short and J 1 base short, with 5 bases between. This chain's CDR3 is CASARNTEAFF. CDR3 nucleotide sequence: TGTGCCAGCGCTCGGAACACTGAAGCTTTCTTT.

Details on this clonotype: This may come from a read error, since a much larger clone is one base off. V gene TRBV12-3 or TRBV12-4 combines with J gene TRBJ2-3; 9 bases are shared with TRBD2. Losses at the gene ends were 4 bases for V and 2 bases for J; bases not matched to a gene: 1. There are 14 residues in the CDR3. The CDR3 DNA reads TGTGCCAGCAGTTCGGGACTAGCCACAGATACGCAGTATTTT. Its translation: CASSSGLATDTQYF.

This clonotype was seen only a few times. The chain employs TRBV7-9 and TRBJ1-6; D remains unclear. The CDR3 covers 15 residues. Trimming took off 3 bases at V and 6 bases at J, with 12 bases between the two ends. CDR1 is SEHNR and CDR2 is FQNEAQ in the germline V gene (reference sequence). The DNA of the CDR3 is TGTGCCAGCAGCTTGCAGCCTAACGCTAATTCACCCCTCCACTTT. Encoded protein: CASSLQPNANSPLHF.

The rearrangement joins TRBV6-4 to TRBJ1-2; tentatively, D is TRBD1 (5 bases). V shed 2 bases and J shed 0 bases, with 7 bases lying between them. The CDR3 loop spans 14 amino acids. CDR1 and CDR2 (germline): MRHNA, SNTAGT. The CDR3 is CASSDRGANYGYTF. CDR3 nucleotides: TGTGCCAGCAGTGACAGGGGAGCTAACTATGGCTACACCTTC.

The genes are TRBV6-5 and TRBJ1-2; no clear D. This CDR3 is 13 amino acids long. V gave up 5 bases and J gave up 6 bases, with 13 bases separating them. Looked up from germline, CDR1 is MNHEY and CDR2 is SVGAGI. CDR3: CASSVFGRDGYTF. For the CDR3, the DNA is TGTGCCAGCAGTGTCTTCGGGAGGGATGGCTACACCTTC.

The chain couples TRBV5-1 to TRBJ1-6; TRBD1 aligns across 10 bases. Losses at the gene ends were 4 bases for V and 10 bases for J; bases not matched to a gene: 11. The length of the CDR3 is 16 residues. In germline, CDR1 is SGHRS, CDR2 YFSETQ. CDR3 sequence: CASSEDRDRGKSPLHF. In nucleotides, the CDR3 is TGCGCCAGCAGCGAGGACCGGGACAGGGGCAAGTCACCCCTCCACTTT. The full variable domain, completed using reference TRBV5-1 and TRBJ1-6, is KAGVTQTPRYLIKTRGQQVTLSCSPISGHRSVSWYQQTPGQGLQFLFEYFSETQRNKGNFPGRFSGRQFSNSRSEMNVSTLELGDSALYLCASSEDRDRGKSPLHFGNGTRLTVT.

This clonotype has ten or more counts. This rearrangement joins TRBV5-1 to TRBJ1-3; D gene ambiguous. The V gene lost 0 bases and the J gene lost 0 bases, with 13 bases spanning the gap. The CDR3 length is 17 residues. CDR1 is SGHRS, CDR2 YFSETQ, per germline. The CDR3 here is CASSLADSGNSGNTIYF. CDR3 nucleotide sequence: TGCGCCAGCAGCTTGGCCGATTCGGGGAACTCTGGAAACACCATATATTTT.

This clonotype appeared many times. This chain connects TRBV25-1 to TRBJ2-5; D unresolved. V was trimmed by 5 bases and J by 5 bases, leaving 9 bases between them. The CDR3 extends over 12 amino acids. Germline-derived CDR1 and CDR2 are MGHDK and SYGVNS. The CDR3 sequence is CASSRYGETQYF. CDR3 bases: TGTGCCAGCAGTAGGTACGGGGAGACCCAGTACTTC.

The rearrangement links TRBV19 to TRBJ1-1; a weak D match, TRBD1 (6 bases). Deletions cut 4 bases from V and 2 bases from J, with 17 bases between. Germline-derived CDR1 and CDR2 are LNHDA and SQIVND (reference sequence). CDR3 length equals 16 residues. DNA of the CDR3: TGTGCCAGTAGTACCCGACCGGGAGGGGGAAACACTGAAGCTTTCTTT. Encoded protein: CASSTRPGGGNTEAFF.

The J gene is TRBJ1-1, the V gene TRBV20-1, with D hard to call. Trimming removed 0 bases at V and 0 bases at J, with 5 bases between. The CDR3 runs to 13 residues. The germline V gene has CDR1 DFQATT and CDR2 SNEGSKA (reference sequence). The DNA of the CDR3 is TGCAGTGCTAGAGATCTCATGAACACTGAAGCTTTCTTT. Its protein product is CSARDLMNTEAFF.

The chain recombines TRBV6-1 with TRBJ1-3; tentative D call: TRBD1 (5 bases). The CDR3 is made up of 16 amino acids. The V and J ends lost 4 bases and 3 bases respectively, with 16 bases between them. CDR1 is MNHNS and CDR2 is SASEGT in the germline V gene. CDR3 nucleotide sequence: TGTGCCAGCAGTGGCTTCCAGGGATTTGATGGAAACACCATATATTTT. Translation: CASSGFQGFDGNTIYF.

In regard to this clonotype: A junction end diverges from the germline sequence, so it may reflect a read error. CDR3 amino acids: CSVGRGRNGQFF. CDR3 sequence (DNA): TGCAGCGTAGGCAGGGGGCGCAATGGGCAGTTCTTC. V is TRBV29-1 and J is TRBJ2-1, with 8 positions matching TRBD1. The CDR3 spans 12 residues. The germline V gene encodes CDR1 SQVTM and CDR2 ANQGSEA.

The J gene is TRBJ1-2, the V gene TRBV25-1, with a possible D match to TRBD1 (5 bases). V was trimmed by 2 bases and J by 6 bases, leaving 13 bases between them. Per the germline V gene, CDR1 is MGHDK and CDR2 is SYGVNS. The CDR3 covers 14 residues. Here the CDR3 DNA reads TGTGCCAGCAGTGAACACGGGGGAAAGGATGGCTACACCTTC. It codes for CASSEHGGKDGYTF.

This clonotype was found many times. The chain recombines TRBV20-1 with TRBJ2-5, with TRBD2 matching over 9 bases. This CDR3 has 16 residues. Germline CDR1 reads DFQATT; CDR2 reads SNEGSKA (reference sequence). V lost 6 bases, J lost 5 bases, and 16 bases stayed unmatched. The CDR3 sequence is CSAGGSAGGVRETQYF. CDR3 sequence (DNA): TGCAGTGCCGGAGGTTCGGCGGGGGGGGTGAGGGAGACCCAGTACTTC.

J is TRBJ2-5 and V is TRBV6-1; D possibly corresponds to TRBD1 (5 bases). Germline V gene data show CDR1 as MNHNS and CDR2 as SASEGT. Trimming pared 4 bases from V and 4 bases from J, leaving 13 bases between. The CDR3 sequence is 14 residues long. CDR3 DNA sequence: TGTGCCAGCAGTGGCAGCAGGGTTCGAGAGACCCAGTACTTC. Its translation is CASSGSRVRETQYF.